Listed here are 17 T cell receptor beta chains from one sample, sequenced in a study of OX40 agonist ivuxolimab in advanced cancers. Libraries were prepared by immunoSEQ multiplex PCR; TCRdb keeps only in-frame clonotypes and omits some of them. The sample has around 80,000 clones, around 87% seen once. This sample comprised CD4+ or CD8+ T cells sorted from blood, obtained in a trial of the OX40 agonist ivuxolimab. Source of these receptors: an adult with an advanced solid tumor such as melanoma, head and neck, liver or kidney cancer.

The rearrangement links TRBV20-1 to TRBJ1-2; D ambiguous. The CDR3 has 10 amino acids. Germline CDR1 is DFQATT and CDR2 is SNEGSKA (reference sequence). V was clipped by 6 bases and J by 8 bases, with 10 bases between them. For the CDR3, the DNA is TGCAGTGCGGCCGCGGGGGGCTACACCTTC. Its protein is CSAAAGGYTF.

The V call is TRBV5-8, the J call TRBJ2-4, with 9 bases lining up with TRBD1. CDR3 length: 13 amino acids. Trimming at V came to 4 bases and at J to 7 bases, leaving 3 bases not matched to a gene. The V gene's germline CDR1 is SGHTS and CDR2 YDEGEE. The CDR3 DNA follows: TGTGCCAGCAGCGGGACAGGGTCGAACATTCAGTACTTC. This gives the protein CASSGTGSNIQYF.

The chain combines TRBV6-5 with TRBJ1-6; perhaps TRBD1 as D (5 bases). Germline CDR1 and CDR2: MNHEY and SVGAGI. Deletions cut 2 bases from V and 14 bases from J, with 16 bases between. The CDR3 is 14 amino acids. DNA of the CDR3: TGTGCCAGCAGTTACGGGGGTTGGGACGGCGCCCTCCACTTT. Protein: CASSYGGWDGALHF.

V gene TRBV11-2 combines with J gene TRBJ1-2; possible D gene TRBD1, 6 bases. The CDR3 contains 16 residues. Trimming pared 1 base from V and 4 bases from J, leaving 16 bases between. The germline gives CDR1 SGHAT, CDR2 FQNNGV. This chain's CDR3 is CASSLGGRGQIYGYTF. CDR3 DNA sequence: TGTGCCAGCAGCTTAGGGGGGCGCGGGCAGATCTATGGCTACACCTTC.

The chain is built from TRBV5-1 and TRBJ2-1; D remains ambiguous. The germline gives CDR1 SGHRS, CDR2 YFSETQ. The CDR3 covers 14 residues. V was shortened by 0 bases and J by 6 bases, with 10 bases between the two germline ends. The CDR3 region has the DNA TGCGCCAGCAGCTTGGGAGTCAGTATCAATGAGCAGTTCTTC. Translation: CASSLGVSINEQFF.

The genes are TRBV28 and TRBJ2-3; no reliable D call. Germline values: CDR1 MDHEN, CDR2 SYDVKM. V gave up 6 bases and J gave up 6 bases, with 19 bases separating them. The CDR3 contains 15 residues. The chain's CDR3 is CASSSGLPTSDTQYF. The CDR3 region has the DNA TGTGCCAGCAGCTCGGGCCTCCCTACGTCGGATACGCAGTATTTT.

The chain joins TRBV10-3 to TRBJ1-6; D is uncertain. Germline CDR1 and CDR2: ENHRY and SYGVKD. Deletions cut 4 bases from V and 7 bases from J, with 11 bases between. CDR3 length equals 14 residues. Written as DNA, the CDR3 is TGTGCCATCAGTGTGGTACGGCTAAATTCACCCCTCCACTTT. Translated: CAISVVRLNSPLHF.

The CDR3 nucleotides are TGCGCCAGCAGCCACAGGACAGGGACCTACGAGCAGTACTTC. The encoded protein is CASSHRTGTYEQYF. V and J are TRBV4-3 and TRBJ2-7; 8 bases line up with TRBD1. Germline CDR1 LGHNA, CDR2 YSLEER. Trimming took 3 bases from V and 2 from J; bases not matched to a gene: 3. The CDR3 is 14 residues long.

The chain links TRBV5-1 to TRBJ1-6, with TRBD1 matching over 7 bases. CDR1 and CDR2 from the germline V gene are SGHRS and YFSETQ. The CDR3 covers 13 residues. V gave up 8 bases and J gave up 8 bases; unmatched junction bases: 7. CDR3 sequence (DNA): TGCGCCAGTAGACAGGGAGGTGATTCACCCCTCCACTTT. This translates into CASRQGGDSPLHF.

The chain recombines TRBV11-2 with TRBJ2-7; TRBD1 matches 9 bases. The ends lost 1 base at V and 4 bases at J; junction bases unmatched: 14. CDR3 size: 18 residues. Germline V gene sequence: CDR1 SGHAT, CDR2 FQNNGV. CDR3 nucleotides: TGTGCCAGCAGCTTAGGCAAGGCCCGGGACAGGGTGGTATACGAGCAGTACTTC. This codes for CASSLGKARDRVVYEQYF.

The chain combines TRBV6-1 with TRBJ1-2; D is uncertain. The CDR3 totals 13 residues. Trimming stripped 6 bases from V and 4 bases from J, with 12 bases between. Germline CDR1 is MNHNS and CDR2 is SASEGT. The DNA for the CDR3 is TGTGCCAGCAGAGACTCGGAGGGCTATGGCTACACCTTC. Protein sequence: CASRDSEGYGYTF.

This clone was seen more than once but under ten times. The rearrangement joins TRBV19 to TRBJ2-1; TRBD1 aligns across 7 bases. The CDR3 totals 13 residues. With V trimmed by 5 bases and J by 5 bases, 3 bases remained unmatched. CDR1 and CDR2 (germline): LNHDA, SQIVND (reference sequence). The CDR3, as DNA: TGTGCCAGTAGTGTCGACAGGGACAATGAGCAGTTCTTC. This translates into CASSVDRDNEQFF.

The J gene is TRBJ1-4, the V gene TRBV14; D is unclear. This CDR3 is 16 amino acids long. The germline gives CDR1 SGHDN, CDR2 FVKESK. Trimming pared 2 bases from V and 8 bases from J, leaving 18 bases between. As DNA, the CDR3 is TGTGCCAGCAGCCAAAAGGGTAAGGGCGGGGTGGAAAAACTGTTTTTT. It translates to CASSQKGKGGVEKLFF.

The chain is built from TRBV5-6 and TRBJ1-5, with D hard to call. The CDR3 sequence is 15 residues long. From germline, CDR1 is SGHDT and CDR2 YYEEEE. Deletions cut 0 bases from V and 4 bases from J, with 11 bases between. The CDR3 DNA sequence: TGTGCCAGCAGCTTGGTCTCGGCGACTAATCAGCCCCAGCATTTT. The encoded protein is CASSLVSATNQPQHF.

The chain has TRBV19 and TRBJ1-5; weak D call: TRBD1 (6 bases). The germline gives CDR1 LNHDA, CDR2 SQIVND (reference sequence). Trimming left V 6 bases short and J 2 bases short, with 14 bases between. The CDR3 spans 15 residues. CDR3: CASRRGGSGNQPQHF. CDR3 sequence (DNA): TGTGCCAGTAGAAGGGGGGGTTCGGGCAATCAGCCCCAGCATTTT. The whole variable domain, remainder taken from reference TRBV19 and TRBJ1-5, is DGGITQSPKYLFRKEGQNVTLSCEQNLNHDAMYWYRQDPGQGLRLIYYSQIVNDFQKGDIAEGYSVSREKKESFPLTVTSAQKNPTAFYLCASRRGGSGNQPQHFGDGTRLSIL.

The rearrangement joins TRBV19 to TRBJ2-3, with a tentative D call TRBD2 (5 bases). CDR1 LNHDA and CDR2 SQIVND come from the germline V gene (reference sequence). V shed 3 bases and J shed 1 base, with 8 bases lying between them. The CDR3 extends over 14 amino acids. CDR3 coding DNA: TGTGCCAGTAGTATTAGGCGGGGCACAGATACGCAGTATTTT. This encodes CASSIRRGTDTQYF. The whole variable domain, filled in from reference TRBV19 and TRBJ2-3, reads DGGITQSPKYLFRKEGQNVTLSCEQNLNHDAMYWYRQDPGQGLRLIYYSQIVNDFQKGDIAEGYSVSREKKESFPLTVTSAQKNPTAFYLCASSIRRGTDTQYFGPGTRLTVL.

The chain combines TRBV2 with TRBJ1-6; unclear D gene. Germline CDR1 is SNHLY and CDR2 is FYNNEI. There are 16 residues in the CDR3. V lost 2 bases and J lost 0, with 8 bases in between. The CDR3: CASSETASSYNSPLHF. In nucleotides, the CDR3 is TGTGCCAGCAGTGAAACAGCCAGCTCCTATAATTCACCCCTCCACTTT.